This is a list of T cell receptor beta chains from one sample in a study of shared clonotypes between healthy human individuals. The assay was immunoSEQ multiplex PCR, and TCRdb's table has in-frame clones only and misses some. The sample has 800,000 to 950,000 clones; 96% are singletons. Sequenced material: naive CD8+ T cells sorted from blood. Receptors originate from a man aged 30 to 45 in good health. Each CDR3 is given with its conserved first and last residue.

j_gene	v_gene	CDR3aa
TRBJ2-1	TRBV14	CASSQKIGNEQFF
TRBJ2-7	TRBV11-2	CASSSELAGGSYEQYF
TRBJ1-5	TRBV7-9	CASSLGGSGNQPQHF
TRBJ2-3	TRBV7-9	CASSLVVAGYTDTQYF
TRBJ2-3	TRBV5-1	CASSPEVETDTQYF
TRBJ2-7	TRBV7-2	CASSEGLAGVVYEQYF
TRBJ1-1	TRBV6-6	CASSFMGQGTDEAFF
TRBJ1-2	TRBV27	CASSLTWDRTNYGYTF
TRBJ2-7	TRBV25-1	CASSVGSSYEQYF
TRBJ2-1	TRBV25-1	CASSESRDTRQFF
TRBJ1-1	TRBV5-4	CASSYQQGTEAFF
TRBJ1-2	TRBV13	CASSSPDGGYTF
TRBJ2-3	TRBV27	CASSLRITDTQYF
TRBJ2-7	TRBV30	CAWSQRAYEQYF
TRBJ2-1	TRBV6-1	CASSDRRNNEQFF
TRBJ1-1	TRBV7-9	CASSRGHTEAFF
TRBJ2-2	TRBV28	CASRETRPRTGELFF
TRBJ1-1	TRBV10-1	CASSDQMNTEAFF
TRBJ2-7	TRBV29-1	CSVGTTYEQYF
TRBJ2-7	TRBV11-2	CASSFDSGIYEQYF
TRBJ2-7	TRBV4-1	CASSQGWDEQYF
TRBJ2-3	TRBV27	CASGVTDTQYF
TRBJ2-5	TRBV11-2	CASRPWGAEETQYF
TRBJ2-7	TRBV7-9	CASSPASGFYEQYF
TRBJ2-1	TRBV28	CASSSPEGGVEFF
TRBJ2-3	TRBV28	CASSPTLAGGSTDTQYF
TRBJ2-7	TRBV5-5	CASSFLPGTSYEQYF
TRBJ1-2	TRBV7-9	CASSSGQGPYGYTF
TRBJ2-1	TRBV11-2	CASSQGLAGGVSEQFF
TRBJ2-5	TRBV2	CASSSDREQETQYF
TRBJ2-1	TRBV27	CASSHPYGGYNEQFF
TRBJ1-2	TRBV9	CASGERVNGYTF
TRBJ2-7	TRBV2	CASSEIMSSYEQYF
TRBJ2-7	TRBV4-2	CASSHMSAPGTGTYEQYF
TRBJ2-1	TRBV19	CASSPGGLSYNEQFF
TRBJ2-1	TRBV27	CASTPPRARPNEQFF
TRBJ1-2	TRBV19	CASSLTGDYGYTF
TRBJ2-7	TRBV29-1	CSALRTSGAYEQYF
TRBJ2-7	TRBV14	CASSPSLGRYSTYEQYF
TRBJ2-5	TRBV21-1	CASWERGETQYF
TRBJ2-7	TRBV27	CASSLAQFSYEQYF
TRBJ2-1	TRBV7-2	CASSSSGNEQFF
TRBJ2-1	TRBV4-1	CASRERESYNEQFF
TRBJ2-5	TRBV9	CASSPDLGRLQETQYF
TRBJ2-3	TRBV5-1	CASRDRERGTDTQYF
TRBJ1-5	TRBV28	CASRSDAGSNQPQHF
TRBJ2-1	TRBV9	CASSPAGLGGEQFF
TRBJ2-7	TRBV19	CASSITGVVYEQYF
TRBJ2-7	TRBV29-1	CSVESGGTTEQYF